This T cell receptor beta chain was retrieved from a study of CD8 T cells in Susac syndrome. CD8+ and CD4+ T cells circulating in blood were sequenced for TCR beta. This clonotype was seen once. What it binds is not known. CDR3 length: 13 amino acids. V was cut by 1 base and J by 7 bases, with 10 bases left in between. Study results and caveats: Individuals included in the TCR sequencing and HLA analysis were acknowledged by the study to be relatively few in number.

It was with random hexamers that about 0.45 to 1 ug RNA was reverse transcribed. Via MiXCR, TCRdb re-called the immunoSEQ multiplex PCR reads, giving one row per CDR3 protein. The table lists tens of thousands of distinct CDR3 sequences, roughly 95% of them singletons. The sample comprised CD4+ T cells from PBMCs. The receptor comes from a human donor with multiple sclerosis. This chain links TRBV12-3 or TRBV12-4 with TRBJ1-2, with D unresolved. This chain's CDR3 is CASSLVGGVGYTF. The CDR3 region has the DNA TGTGCCAGCAGTTTAGTTGGTGGGGTTGGCTACACCTTC.